This is a list of T cell receptor beta chains from one sample in a study of blood T cell repertoires in COVID-19. Only in-frame clones appear in the TCRdb table, and some are missing; sequencing was by immunoSEQ multiplex PCR. The sample lists about 150,000 clones, roughly 84% occurring once. Material: peripheral blood. The source is a middle-aged man with active or convalescent COVID-19. Both conserved end residues are part of each CDR3. A D gene is named only where the DNA matches it firmly. Clone size appears in some rows only: once, few, many, or a class for an expanded clone.

v_gene	abundance	d_gene	j_gene	CDR3aa	CDR3nt
TRBV4-2	.	TRBD1	TRBJ1-5	CASSQDLPGGIYSNQPQHF	TGTGCCAGCAGCCAAGATCTTCCAGGGGGAATATATAGCAATCAGCCCCAGCATTTT
TRBV4-2	.	.	TRBJ1-2	CASSQDPGTNYGYTF	TGTGCCAGCAGTCAAGATCCGGGGACTAACTATGGCTACACCTTC
TRBV24-1	.	TRBD2	TRBJ2-1	CATSASTSGSYNEQFF	TGTGCCACCAGTGCCTCGACTAGCGGGAGTTACAATGAGCAGTTCTTC
TRBV5-1	.	TRBD1	TRBJ2-7	CASSLDGQGLNEQYF	TGCGCCAGCAGCTTGGACGGACAGGGGCTGAACGAGCAGTACTTC
TRBV19	.	TRBD1	TRBJ2-3	CASSIEGRGYGDTQYF	TGTGCCAGTAGTATAGAGGGCAGGGGGTATGGAGATACGCAGTATTTT
TRBV3-1/TRBV3-2	few	TRBD1	TRBJ1-2	CASSQRGQGYGYTF	TGTGCCAGCAGCCAACGGGGACAGGGATATGGCTACACCTTC
TRBV7-8	.	TRBD1	TRBJ2-7	CASSPQHGGQGSYEQYF	TGTGCCAGCAGCCCACAACATGGGGGACAGGGGTCCTACGAGCAGTACTTC
TRBV15	.	TRBD2	TRBJ2-7	CATGLGGWGSYEQYF	TGTGCCACCGGTCTGGGGGGGTGGGGGTCCTACGAGCAGTACTTC
TRBV6-2/TRBV6-3	.	.	TRBJ2-7	CASSYSPGISSYEQYF	TGTGCCAGCAGTTACTCGCCGGGAATTAGCTCCTACGAGCAGTACTTC
TRBV4-2	.	.	TRBJ1-6	CASSLLPKGAYNSPLHF	TGTGCCAGCAGCCTTCTACCCAAAGGGGCCTATAATTCACCCCTCCACTTT
TRBV27	.	TRBD1	TRBJ2-3	CASSFRDRVATQYF	TGTGCCAGCAGTTTTCGGGACAGGGTTGCTACGCAGTATTTT
TRBV2	.	.	TRBJ1-1	CASSRTRDTEAFF	TGTGCCAGCAGCCGGACGAGGGACACTGAAGCTTTCTTT
TRBV5-1	.	TRBD1	TRBJ2-7	CASSSTGTAAYEQYF	TGCGCCAGCAGTTCAACCGGGACAGCTGCCTACGAGCAGTACTTC
TRBV7-2	.	TRBD2	TRBJ2-3	CASSLAGTSGSADTQYF	TGTGCCAGCAGCTTAGCAGGGACTAGCGGGAGTGCAGATACGCAGTATTTT
TRBV4-2	once	.	TRBJ2-2	CASNQGGETGELFF	TGTGCCAGCAACCAGGGTGGGGAGACCGGGGAGCTGTTTTTT
TRBV5-1	.	.	TRBJ2-2	CASSSGGHSNTGELFF	TGCGCCAGCAGCTCGGGGGGACACTCAAACACCGGGGAGCTGTTTTTT
TRBV12-3/TRBV12-4	.	.	TRBJ1-1	CASSFNRVEAFF	TGTGCCAGCAGTTTCAACAGGGTTGAAGCTTTCTTT
TRBV7-8	.	TRBD2	TRBJ2-3	CASSLGLAGGVDTQYF	TGTGCCAGCAGCCTGGGACTAGCGGGAGGAGTGGATACGCAGTATTTT
TRBV6-5	.	.	TRBJ2-3	CASEGPGTDTQYF	TGTGCCAGCGAGGGCCCGGGCACAGATACGCAGTATTTT
TRBV19	few	TRBD2	TRBJ2-1	CASSLSGPRGNEQFF	TGTGCCAGCTCCCTTAGCGGGCCCCGGGGCAATGAGCAGTTCTTC
TRBV4-1	.	TRBD1	TRBJ1-6	CASSLGADRDGSPLHF	TGCGCCAGCAGCCTGGGCGCGGACAGGGATGGATCACCCCTCCACTTT
TRBV27	.	.	TRBJ2-6	CASSLTGAGANVLTF	TGTGCCAGCAGTTTAACGGGGGCTGGGGCCAACGTCCTGACTTTC
TRBV5-4	.	TRBD2	TRBJ2-7	CASSLGLAGVSYEQYF	TGTGCCAGCAGCTTGGGGCTAGCGGGGGTGTCCTACGAGCAGTACTTC
TRBV5-6	once	.	TRBJ2-2	CASSPGGELFF	TGTGCCAGCAGCCCAGGAGGGGAGCTGTTTTTT
TRBV12-3/TRBV12-4	.	TRBD1	TRBJ1-2	CASTQGARGYTF	TGTGCCAGCACCCAGGGGGCGAGGGGCTACACCTTC
TRBV19	once	TRBD1	TRBJ1-5	CASSIPTGPQPQHF	TGTGCCAGTAGTATCCCGACAGGGCCACAGCCCCAGCATTTT
TRBV5-4	.	.	TRBJ1-5	CASSRGEGSNQPQHF	TGTGCCAGCAGCCGGGGTGAGGGAAGCAATCAGCCCCAGCATTTT
TRBV18	.	TRBD1	TRBJ1-2	CASSPGQGRFYTF	TGTGCCAGCTCACCGGGACAGGGACGTTTCTACACCTTC
TRBV6-1	once	.	TRBJ2-7	CASSETREYEQYF	TGTGCCAGCAGTGAAACTAGGGAGTACGAGCAGTACTTC
TRBV11-2	.	.	TRBJ2-7	CASSLDRGYEYF	TGTGCCAGCAGCTTAGATCGCGGGTACGAGTACTTC
TRBV6-5	.	TRBD1	TRBJ1-6	CASRQGRYSPLHF	TGTGCCAGCAGACAGGGGCGTTATTCACCCCTCCACTTT
TRBV14	.	.	TRBJ1-3	CASSQGERAGAFWNTIYF	TGTGCCAGCAGCCAAGGGGAACGCGCAGGGGCTTTTTGGAACACCATATATTTT
TRBV4-2	.	.	TRBJ2-3	CASSRGDTQYF	TGTGCCAGCAGCCGGGGCGATACGCAGTATTTT
TRBV10-2	.	TRBD2	TRBJ2-1	CASSTSGTRNEQFF	TGCGCCAGCTCCACTAGCGGGACTCGAAATGAGCAGTTCTTC
TRBV5-5	few	TRBD1	TRBJ1-5	CASSRDRINQPQHF	TGTGCCAGCAGCCGGGACAGAATAAATCAGCCCCAGCATTTT
TRBV9	few	.	TRBJ2-3	CASSVRVGTSTDTQYF	TGTGCCAGCAGCGTAAGGGTCGGGACAAGCACAGATACGCAGTATTTT
TRBV6-4	.	.	TRBJ2-2	CASSAEGAYTGELFF	TGTGCCAGCAGTGCGGAGGGGGCTTACACCGGGGAGCTGTTTTTT
TRBV2	.	TRBD1	TRBJ1-1	CASRLGQEVEAFF	TGTGCCAGCAGATTGGGACAGGAGGTTGAAGCTTTCTTT
TRBV3-1/TRBV3-2	.	TRBD2	TRBJ2-7	CASSPGLAGVREQYF	TGTGCCAGCAGCCCAGGACTAGCGGGAGTTCGCGAGCAGTACTTC
TRBV4-1	.	.	TRBJ1-5	CASSQATGNQPQHF	TGCGCCAGCAGCCAAGCGACAGGCAATCAGCCCCAGCATTTT
TRBV9	.	TRBD1	TRBJ1-3	CASSGGTAGNTIYF	TGTGCCAGCAGCGGAGGGACAGCTGGAAACACCATATATTTT
TRBV5-1	.	.	TRBJ1-1	CASTRTIETTEAFF	TGCGCCAGCACCCGGACAATTGAAACCACTGAAGCTTTCTTT
TRBV28	.	.	TRBJ2-3	CASRPGLHRGDTQYF	TGTGCCAGCAGGCCGGGACTTCATCGAGGAGATACGCAGTATTTT
TRBV7-9	.	.	TRBJ2-3	CASSASGVGTDTQYF	TGTGCCAGCAGCGCGTCAGGGGTGGGGACAGATACGCAGTATTTT
TRBV21-1	.	.	TRBJ2-5	CASSRGLQETQYF	TGTGCCAGCAGCCGAGGACTTCAAGAGACCCAGTACTTC
TRBV4-3	.	TRBD2	TRBJ2-1	CASSQVAGLAAYNEQFF	TGCGCCAGCAGCCAAGTTGCGGGACTAGCGGCCTACAATGAGCAGTTCTTC
TRBV19	.	.	TRBJ1-5	CASSMGSNQPQHF	TGTGCCAGTAGTATGGGCAGTAATCAGCCCCAGCATTTT
TRBV19	.	TRBD1	TRBJ2-6	CASSTHRTGGSGANVLTF	TGTGCCAGTAGTACCCACCGGACAGGGGGGTCTGGGGCCAACGTCCTGACTTTC
TRBV9	.	TRBD2	TRBJ2-5	CASSVVSSGVETQYF	TGTGCCAGCAGCGTAGTGTCCAGCGGGGTTGAGACCCAGTACTTC
TRBV20-1	.	TRBD2	TRBJ2-3	CSASGGLGADTQYF	TGCAGTGCTAGTGGCGGACTAGGGGCAGATACGCAGTATTTT
TRBV3-1/TRBV3-2	.	.	TRBJ2-7	CASSQSGFGEHYPHEQYF	TGTGCCAGCAGCCAAAGTGGATTCGGGGAACATTATCCCCACGAGCAGTACTTC
TRBV9	.	TRBD1	TRBJ1-2	CASSVGTGGSGYTF	TGTGCCAGCAGCGTAGGAACAGGGGGCTCTGGCTACACCTTC
TRBV5-8	.	TRBD1	TRBJ2-1	CASSLDRGGYNEQFF	TGTGCCAGCAGCTTAGACAGGGGCGGCTACAATGAGCAGTTCTTC
TRBV15	.	TRBD1	TRBJ1-4	CATSKTGTGGEKLFF	TGTGCCACCAGCAAAACCGGGACAGGGGGCGAAAAACTGTTTTTT
TRBV14	few	TRBD2	TRBJ2-2	CASSIAGVGELFF	TGTGCCAGCTCTATAGCGGGAGTCGGGGAGCTGTTTTTT
TRBV7-8	once	.	TRBJ2-5	CASSQPRETQYF	TGTGCCAGCAGCCAACCTCGGGAGACCCAGTACTTC
TRBV2	.	TRBD1	TRBJ1-5	CASRGTGNQPQHF	TGTGCCAGCAGGGGGACAGGTAATCAGCCCCAGCATTTT
TRBV7-2	.	TRBD2	TRBJ2-7	CASSLGLAGGNYEQYF	TGTGCCAGCAGCTTAGGACTAGCGGGGGGAAACTACGAGCAGTACTTC
TRBV7-6	.	.	TRBJ2-1	CASSLSLEASYNEQFF	TGTGCCAGCAGCCTAAGTCTGGAGGCATCCTACAATGAGCAGTTCTTC